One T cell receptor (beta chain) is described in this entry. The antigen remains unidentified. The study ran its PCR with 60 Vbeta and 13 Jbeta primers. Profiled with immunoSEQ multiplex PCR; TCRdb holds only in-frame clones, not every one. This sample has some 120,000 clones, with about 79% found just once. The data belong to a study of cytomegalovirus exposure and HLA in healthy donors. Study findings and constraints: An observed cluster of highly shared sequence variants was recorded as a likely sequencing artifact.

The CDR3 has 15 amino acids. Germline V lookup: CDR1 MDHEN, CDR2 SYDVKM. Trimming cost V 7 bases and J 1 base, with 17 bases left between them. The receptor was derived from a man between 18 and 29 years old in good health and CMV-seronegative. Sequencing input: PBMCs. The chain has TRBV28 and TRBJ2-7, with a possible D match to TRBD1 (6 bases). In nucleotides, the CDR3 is TGTGCCAGCAACCCGAGGGGGACGGGGTCCTACGAGCAGTACTTC. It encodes CASNPRGTGSYEQYF.